This T cell receptor beta chain was sequenced for a study of cytomegalovirus exposure and HLA in healthy donors. The CDR3 runs to 13 residues. CDR1 and CDR2 from the germline V gene are GTSNPN and SVGIG (reference sequence). V lost 3 bases to trimming and J lost 4 bases, with 9 bases between them. PCR primers comprised 60 Vbeta and 13 Jbeta primers. The assay was immunoSEQ multiplex PCR, and TCRdb's table has in-frame clones only and misses some. The sample includes around 100,000 clones, about four fifths of them seen just once. V and J are TRBV30 and TRBJ2-2, with unresolved D. The sequencing sample was made of PBMCs. This TCR derives from a man younger than 40 in good health and CMV-seronegative. The CDR3 here is CAWRTPGTGELFF. CDR3 nucleotide sequence: TGTGCCTGGAGAACCCCGGGCACCGGGGAGCTGTTTTTT.